The next 27 T cell receptor beta chains were all read from a single sample in a study of T-cell memory formation after mild COVID-19. TCRdb passed the 5' RACE reads through MiXCR, listing each CDR3 protein once. This table has under 300,000 distinct CDR3 sequences, around 15% appearing once. Sequencing used PBMCs or a T cell subset sorted from them (not recorded which). The receptors stem from a man between 18 and 29 years old who had mild COVID-19 (a few samples of this study predate the infection). Cell type and time point are not known.

This clonotype was observed a handful of times. V usage is TRBV7-9 and J usage is TRBJ1-1; 7 bases align to TRBD1. J gave up 7 bases and V 6 bases, and 8 bases lay outside the gene matches. Per germline, CDR1 SEHNR and CDR2 FQNEAQ (reference sequence). This CDR3 spans 13 amino acids. CDR3 in DNA: TGTGCCAGCAGACCCGGACAGGAAGGTGAAGCTTTCTTT. The encoded protein is CASRPGQEGEAFF.

This chain uses TRBV19 with TRBJ2-2, with TRBD1 identical over 9 bases. The ends lost 7 bases at V and 5 bases at J; junction bases unmatched: 8. Germline lookup yields CDR1 LNHDA and CDR2 SQIVND (reference sequence). This CDR3 has 15 amino acids. CDR3 DNA: TGTGCCAGTAAACGGGACAGGGTCTATACCGGGGAGCTGTTTTTT. Residues: CASKRDRVYTGELFF.

This clonotype was counted at least ten times. The chain links TRBV7-6 to TRBJ1-5; D is undetermined. Trimming took off 0 bases at V and 7 bases at J, with 13 bases between the two ends. The CDR3 runs to 15 residues. From germline, CDR1 is SGHVS and CDR2 FNYEAQ. DNA for the CDR3: TGTGCCAGCAGCTTAGCCAGTGGCCTAAACCAGCCCCAGCATTTT. This sequence encodes CASSLASGLNQPQHF.

This clonotype was observed at least ten times. V and J are TRBV5-1 and TRBJ2-1; D possibly corresponds to TRBD2 (6 bases). V lost 2 bases and J 1 base, leaving 13 bases between the germline ends. Germline V gene lookup returns CDR1 SGHRS and CDR2 YFSETQ. The CDR3 loop spans 16 amino acids. The CDR3 region is CASSLHPGVSYNEQFF. The CDR3 coding sequence is TGCGCCAGCAGCTTACATCCGGGGGTTTCCTACAATGAGCAGTTCTTC. Complete variable domain (other parts from reference TRBV5-1 and TRBJ2-1): KAGVTQTPRYLIKTRGQQVTLSCSPISGHRSVSWYQQTPGQGLQFLFEYFSETQRNKGNFPGRFSGRQFSNSRSEMNVSTLELGDSALYLCASSLHPGVSYNEQFFGPGTRLTVL.

CDR3 sequence reads: CASGSYNEQFF. The CDR3 DNA reads as TGTGCCAGCGGGTCCTACAATGAGCAGTTCTTC. This chain joins TRBV11-2 and TRBJ2-1; D gene ambiguous. The V and J ends lost 8 bases and 1 base respectively, with 3 bases between them. CDR3 length: 11 amino acids. CDR1 is SGHAT, CDR2 FQNNGV, per germline.

This chain connects TRBV20-1 to TRBJ1-1; D not resolved. V dropped 6 bases and J dropped 2 bases, with 16 bases sitting between them. This CDR3 is 14 amino acids long. Germline V gives CDR1 DFQATT, CDR2 SNEGSKA (reference sequence). The CDR3 sequence is CSANPGSHNTEAFF. The CDR3 nucleotides are TGCAGTGCAAACCCGGGATCTCACAACACTGAAGCTTTCTTT.

This clonotype was detected ten times or more. The chain carries TRBV20-1 and TRBJ1-1; D gene ambiguous. This CDR3 comprises 10 residues. The germline V gene encodes CDR1 DFQATT and CDR2 SNEGSKA (reference sequence). Trimming stripped 6 bases from V and 8 bases from J, with 10 bases between. Here the CDR3 reads CSARDPEAFF. The CDR3 bases are TGCAGTGCAAGGGATCCCGAAGCTTTCTTT.

J is TRBJ2-7 and V is TRBV15; D is uncertain. The CDR3 runs 14 residues. Germline CDR1 is LNHNV and CDR2 is YYDKDF (reference sequence). V was shortened by 0 bases and J by 4 bases, with 10 bases between the two germline ends. This CDR3 is CATSRDSGPYEQYV. The CDR3 DNA follows: TGTGCCACCAGCAGAGATTCAGGTCCTTACGAGCAGTACGTC.

This clonotype was detected only a few times. The rearrangement uses TRBV7-3 and TRBJ2-1, with a weak D call TRBD1 (6 bases). The CDR3 is 16 residues long. V was trimmed by 5 bases and J by 0 bases, leaving 14 bases between them. The V gene's germline CDR1 is SGHTA and CDR2 FQGTGA. The CDR3 spells CASSTGHSSSYNEQFF. In DNA, the CDR3 is TGTGCCAGCAGCACGGGACACTCGAGCTCCTACAATGAGCAGTTCTTC.

This clonotype has more than one count but fewer than ten. V and J are TRBV5-4 and TRBJ1-5; D might be TRBD1 (5 bases). The germline CDR1 and CDR2 sequences are SGHNT and YYREEE (reference sequence). This CDR3 is 13 amino acids long. Trimming removed 2 bases from V and 7 bases from J, with 10 bases in between. In nucleotides, the CDR3 is TGTGCCAGCAGCTTAGGACAAGCCCAGCCCCAGCATTTT. It is translated as CASSLGQAQPQHF.

This clonotype has a count of ten or more. The chain joins TRBV20-1 to TRBJ1-4, with D possibly matching TRBD1 (6 bases). Germline CDR1 DFQATT, CDR2 SNEGSKA (reference sequence). The CDR3 length is 15 residues. With 4 bases removed from V and 6 bases from J, the gap between germline ends came to 18 bases. CDR3: CSAKPTGRGYEKLFF. The CDR3 nucleotides read TGCAGTGCTAAACCGACAGGTCGGGGGTATGAAAAACTGTTTTTT.

This clonotype was seen only a few times. The genes are TRBV3-1 and TRBJ1-1; 7 nucleotides line up with TRBD1. CDR3 length: 13 amino acids. The germline gives CDR1 LGHDT, CDR2 YNNKEL (reference sequence). V lost 7 bases to trimming and J lost 5 bases; unmatched junction nucleotides: 7. CDR3 protein: CASMRQGGTEAFF. DNA of the CDR3: TGTGCCAGCATGAGACAGGGAGGGACTGAAGCTTTCTTT.

The table lists this clonotype with a few counts. V is TRBV10-3 and J is TRBJ1-2; no clear D. The germline V gene has CDR1 ENHRY and CDR2 SYGVKD. This CDR3 comprises 14 residues. V lost 5 bases to trimming and J lost 0 bases, with 10 bases between them. The CDR3: CAISQDLANYGYTF. The CDR3 DNA reads TGTGCCATCAGTCAGGACCTTGCTAACTATGGCTACACCTTC.

In its sample, this clonotype was seen a few times. This chain uses TRBV20-1 with TRBJ1-5, with D tentatively TRBD1 (5 bases). The germline CDR1 and CDR2 sequences are DFQATT and SNEGSKA (reference sequence). This CDR3 is built from 16 residues. Deletions cut 2 bases from V and 0 bases from J, with 14 bases between. Here the CDR3 reads CSARIGGFSSNQPQHF. CDR3 nucleotides: TGCAGTGCTAGAATTGGGGGGTTTAGTAGCAATCAGCCCCAGCATTTT.

Only a few counts were recorded for this clonotype. DNA of the CDR3: TGCGCCAGCAGCTTGTACTCTGGACAGTATTCACCCCTCCACTTT. It specifies CASSLYSGQYSPLHF. This chain connects TRBV5-1 to TRBJ1-6; D is perhaps TRBD1 (6 bases). The CDR3 length is 15 residues. The ends were cut back, 1 base at V and 8 bases at J, with 13 bases in the middle. CDR1 and CDR2 (germline): SGHRS, YFSETQ.

The rearrangement uses TRBV5-1 and TRBJ2-7; D gene ambiguous. Trimming cost V 5 bases and J 1 base, with 13 bases left between them. The CDR3 runs 14 residues. Germline values: CDR1 SGHRS, CDR2 YFSETQ. The CDR3 nucleotides are TGCGCCAGCAGTCGTTACCAGGATTCCTACGAGCAGTACTTC. Amino acid sequence: CASSRYQDSYEQYF.

This clonotype came up once. This chain joins TRBV9 and TRBJ1-4; D might be TRBD1 (6 bases). Trimming took off 2 bases at V and 3 bases at J, with 11 bases between the two ends. Germline CDR1 reads SGDLS; CDR2 reads YYNGEE. This CDR3 is 15 amino acids long. CDR3 loop: CASSVRGGPNEKLFF. The CDR3 DNA follows: TGTGCCAGCAGCGTGCGGGGGGGGCCTAATGAAAAACTGTTTTTT.

The genes are TRBV4-1 and TRBJ2-3; 7 bases match TRBD2. Germline CDR1 reads MGHRA; CDR2 reads YSYEKL. This CDR3 contains 16 residues. After removal of 6 bases from V and 0 bases from J, the junction contained 9 bases not matched to a gene. The CDR3 bases are TGCGCCAGCAGACTGAATCCGGGACTAAGCACAGATACGCAGTATTTT. This sequence encodes CASRLNPGLSTDTQYF.

CDR3 sequence reads: CASSGPPGSYNEQFF. DNA of the CDR3: TGTGCCAGCTCAGGACCTCCTGGGTCCTACAATGAGCAGTTCTTC. This rearrangement joins TRBV7-2 to TRBJ2-1; D not resolved. CDR1 SGHTA and CDR2 FQGNSA come from the germline V gene. This CDR3 is built from 15 residues. With 8 bases removed from V and 1 base from J, the gap between germline ends came to 15 bases.

By its share, this clonotype is medium-sized (0.01 to 0.1%). This chain links TRBV5-1 with TRBJ2-3; 12 bases fit TRBD2. The CDR3 contains 17 residues. Germline V CDR1 and CDR2: SGHRS, YFSETQ. V lost 0 bases to trimming and J lost 7 bases; unmatched junction nucleotides: 9. In nucleotides, the CDR3 is TGCGCCAGCAGCTTGGAGACTAGCGGGGGCCCGGGGCATACGCAGTATTTT. Residues: CASSLETSGGPGHTQYF.

The sample holds many counts of this clonotype. The chain joins TRBV10-2 to TRBJ1-1; TRBD1 agrees at 9 bases. CDR1 is WSHSY, CDR2 SAAADI, per germline. J lost 2 bases, V lost 11 bases, and 6 bases had no gene match. The CDR3 contains 13 residues. The CDR3 DNA reads as TGCGCCGGTAACAGGGGGCCCAACACTGAAGCTTTCTTT. Translated: CAGNRGPNTEAFF.

This clonotype was observed a few times. The chain links TRBV6-6 to TRBJ2-2; D ambiguous. Germline CDR1 MNHNY, CDR2 SVGAGI (reference sequence). The V gene lost 0 bases and the J gene lost 9 bases, with 11 bases spanning the gap. The CDR3 length is 14 residues. CDR3 DNA: TGTGCCAGCAGTTACTCGGCCAACGCCCGGGAGCTGTTTTTT. Amino acids: CASSYSANARELFF.

This clonotype was observed many times. The chain links TRBV7-9 to TRBJ1-1; 11 positions agree with TRBD1. The CDR3 is made up of 14 amino acids. Germline trimming cut 5 bases from V and 6 bases from J; bases unmatched to any gene: 5. CDR1 and CDR2 from the germline V gene are SEHNR and FQNEAQ (reference sequence). The CDR3 DNA follows: TGTGCCAGCAGCATGGACAGGGGGCTCTCTGAAGCTTTCTTT. Residues: CASSMDRGLSEAFF.

The chain carries TRBV4-2 and TRBJ1-3; possibly TRBD1 for D (6 bases). Germline CDR1 and CDR2: LGHNA and YNFKEQ. The CDR3 sequence is 18 residues long. Trimming stripped 0 bases from V and 0 bases from J, with 15 bases between. As DNA, the CDR3 is TGTGCCAGCAGCCAAGATGCTCTACAGGGCTTCTCTGGAAACACCATATATTTT. Its protein product is CASSQDALQGFSGNTIYF.

This clonotype was observed a few times. V gene TRBV12-3 or TRBV12-4 combines with J gene TRBJ2-1, with 10 nucleotides matching TRBD2. The V gene end was trimmed by 5 bases and the J gene end by 6 bases; junction bases not matched to a gene: 10. This CDR3 is built from 16 residues. The CDR3: CASSGPRSGGANEQFF. CDR3 in DNA: TGTGCCAGCAGTGGCCCCAGAAGCGGGGGGGCCAATGAGCAGTTCTTC.

The table lists this clonotype with many counts. The genes are TRBV5-1 and TRBJ2-4; D possibly uses TRBD1 or TRBD2 (7 bases each). The CDR3 consists of 15 residues. Looked up from germline, CDR1 is SGHRS and CDR2 is YFSETQ. V lost 1 base to trimming and J lost 8 bases, with 16 bases between them. DNA for the CDR3: TGCGCCAGCAGCTTGAGTCAGGGGGGGATGGACATTCAGTACTTC. Protein: CASSLSQGGMDIQYF.

The chain has TRBV20-1 and TRBJ1-3; 9 bases line up with TRBD1. The V gene's germline CDR1 is DFQATT and CDR2 SNEGSKA (reference sequence). This CDR3 spans 14 amino acids. Trimming removed 5 bases from V and 4 bases from J; junction bases left unmatched: 6. The CDR3 nucleotides read TGCAGTGCTCCTGACAGGGGGTCCGGAAACACCATATATTTT. Its translation: CSAPDRGSGNTIYF.